These 17 T cell receptor beta chains came from one sample sequenced in a study of cytomegalovirus exposure and HLA in healthy donors. The PCR made use of 60 Vbeta and 13 Jbeta primers. TCRdb's copy holds only in-frame clones and misses some; the assay was immunoSEQ multiplex PCR. The table lists over 150,000 clones, around 75% of them singletons, with over 2.5% in the top ten. Material: PBMCs. The receptor source for this set is a male donor in good health and CMV-seronegative.

The chain has TRBV6-1 and TRBJ2-5; the match to TRBD2 covers 10 bases. The CDR3 length is 15 residues. Looked up from germline, CDR1 is MNHNS and CDR2 is SASEGT. V lost 6 bases to trimming and J lost 2 bases; unmatched junction nucleotides: 6. CDR3 coding DNA: TGTGCCAGCAGGGACCCACTAGCGGGGCAAGAGACCCAGTACTTC. This encodes CASRDPLAGQETQYF.

The rearrangement links TRBV4-1 to TRBJ2-7; 7 bases match TRBD1. The CDR3 loop spans 16 amino acids. Germline CDR1 and CDR2: MGHRA and YSYEKL. V lost 3 bases and J lost 0; bases outside the gene matches: 8. Written as DNA, the CDR3 is TGCGCCAGCAGCCAGGGAGCAGGGGGACCCTCCTACGAGCAGTACTTC. Protein sequence: CASSQGAGGPSYEQYF.

The rearrangement joins TRBV29-1 to TRBJ2-6; tentatively, D is TRBD1 (6 bases). CDR1 and CDR2 (germline): SQVTM, ANQGSEA. Trimming took off 5 bases at V and 0 bases at J, with 11 bases between the two ends. This CDR3 has 15 residues. CDR3 nucleotide sequence: TGCAGCGTTCGCGGACAGCTCTCTGGGGCCAACGTCCTGACTTTC. Protein: CSVRGQLSGANVLTF.

The chain links TRBV6-4 to TRBJ2-3, with no clear D. With 6 bases removed from V and 0 bases from J, the gap between germline ends came to 16 bases. CDR3 size: 16 residues. CDR1 is MRHNA, CDR2 SNTAGT, per germline. In nucleotides, the CDR3 is TGTGCCAGCAGCCGACTCCCCAAAATAAGCACAGATACGCAGTATTTT. It specifies CASSRLPKISTDTQYF.

The chain combines TRBV30 with TRBJ2-3; D is unresolved. The CDR3 consists of 11 residues. Per germline, CDR1 GTSNPN and CDR2 SVGIG (reference sequence). Trimming pared 0 bases from V and 9 bases from J, leaving 7 bases between. The CDR3 bases are TGTGCCTGGAGTGTACAATCAACGCAGTATTTT. It codes for CAWSVQSTQYF.

This chain connects TRBV29-1 to TRBJ2-7; D possibly corresponds to TRBD1 (6 bases). This CDR3 spans 12 amino acids. Germline CDR1 reads SQVTM; CDR2 reads ANQGSEA. V gave up 4 bases and J gave up 4 bases, with 11 bases separating them. The CDR3 nucleotides are TGCAGCGTTGGCGAAAGGGGGTACGAGCAGTACTTC. Translated: CSVGERGYEQYF.

This clone showed up just once. V gene TRBV6-1 combines with J gene TRBJ1-5; D gene unclear. This CDR3 spans 10 amino acids. The V end lost 6 bases, the J end lost 9 bases, and 6 bases lay between the germline ends. Germline CDR1 MNHNS, CDR2 SASEGT. CDR3 residues: CASSARPQHF. The CDR3, as DNA: TGTGCCAGCAGCGCTAGGCCCCAGCATTTT.

Only a few counts were recorded for this clone. The chain is built from TRBV5-1 and TRBJ2-3, with a possible D match to TRBD2 (5 bases). The CDR3 contains 15 residues. V dropped 1 base and J dropped 0 bases, with 9 bases sitting between them. CDR1 SGHRS and CDR2 YFSETQ come from the germline V gene. The CDR3 is CASSLYGVSTDTQYF. The DNA for the CDR3 is TGCGCCAGCAGCTTGTACGGGGTAAGCACAGATACGCAGTATTTT.

The chain recombines TRBV10-3 with TRBJ2-7, with D tentatively TRBD2 (5 bases). The CDR3 contains 13 residues. In germline, CDR1 is ENHRY, CDR2 SYGVKD. The V end lost 3 bases, the J end lost 5 bases, and 11 bases lay between the germline ends. This chain's CDR3 is CAISDRETHEQYF. CDR3 in DNA: TGTGCCATCAGTGACCGGGAAACCCACGAGCAGTACTTC.

The CDR3 region is CAWSGTGGGYTF. In DNA form, the CDR3 reads TGTGCCTGGTCAGGGACAGGGGGCGGCTACACCTTC. V and J are TRBV30 and TRBJ1-2, with 12 bases matching TRBD1. The V segment lost 5 bases and the J segment 8 bases; nucleotides outside the gene matches: 3. Germline CDR1 reads GTSNPN; CDR2 reads SVGIG (reference sequence). The CDR3 contains 12 residues. The full variable domain, its missing parts supplied by reference TRBV30 and TRBJ1-2, is SQTIHQWPATLVQPVGSPLSLECTVEGTSNPNLYWYRQAAGRGLQLLFYSVGIGQISSEVPQNLSASRPQDRQFILSSKKLLLSDSGFYLCAWSGTGGGYTFGSGTRLTVV.

The J gene is TRBJ2-3, the V gene TRBV7-2; 9 bases line up with TRBD2. Germline assignment: CDR1 SGHTA and CDR2 FQGNSA. J lost 4 bases, V lost 1 base, and 6 bases had no gene match. CDR3 length: 16 residues. CDR3 in amino acids: CASSLVTSGVSDTQYF. The CDR3 DNA sequence: TGTGCCAGCAGCTTAGTGACTAGCGGAGTTTCAGATACGCAGTATTTT.

The chain is built from TRBV14 and TRBJ2-4, with 11 bases aligning to TRBD2. The CDR3 runs to 17 residues. CDR1 is SGHDN and CDR2 is FVKESK in the germline V gene. The trim removed 1 base at V and 3 bases at J, leaving 5 bases unmatched. The CDR3 region has the DNA TGTGCCAGCAGCCAAGCGACTAGCGGGGCGCTCAAAAACATTCAGTACTTC. Its translation is CASSQATSGALKNIQYF.

This clone came up a few times. J is TRBJ2-1 and V is TRBV6-4, with 13 bases aligning to TRBD2. The CDR3 has 15 residues. J was trimmed by 5 bases and V by 6 bases; bases with no gene match: 4. Germline CDR1 and CDR2: MRHNA and SNTAGT. The CDR3 is CASSRLAGGNNEQFF. The CDR3 coding sequence is TGTGCCAGCAGCCGACTAGCGGGAGGTAACAATGAGCAGTTCTTC.

The chain is built from TRBV19 and TRBJ1-5, with 9 positions matching TRBD1. The CDR3 runs to 13 residues. The V gene end was trimmed by 7 bases and the J gene end by 9 bases; junction bases not matched to a gene: 7. CDR1 is LNHDA, CDR2 SQIVND, per germline (reference sequence). The CDR3 reads CASKGQGITPQHF. The DNA of the CDR3 is TGTGCCAGTAAAGGACAGGGGATAACGCCCCAGCATTTT.

For this clone: The junction differs from germline at one of its ends, possibly a read error. The chain links TRBV15 to TRBJ1-1; 7 nucleotides align to TRBD1. CDR1 is LNHNV, CDR2 YYDKDF, per germline (reference sequence). The length of the CDR3 is 12 residues. CDR3 protein: CATSREDRPGVF. CDR3 DNA sequence: TGTGCCACCAGCAGAGAGGACAGGCCAGGGGTCTTT.

The CDR3 DNA follows: TGTGCCAGCAGCCCCGGGACTGTTTGGTTCTTC. It codes for CASSPGTVWFF. V and J are TRBV6-5 and TRBJ2-1; D perhaps matches TRBD2 (6 bases). V lost 6 bases and J 15 bases, leaving 15 bases between the germline ends. The length of the CDR3 is 11 residues. Germline V gene data show CDR1 as MNHEY and CDR2 as SVGAGI.

The chain uses TRBV5-1 and TRBJ2-1, with 14 bases aligning to TRBD2. CDR3 length: 16 amino acids. The germline gives CDR1 SGHRS, CDR2 YFSETQ. Germline trimming cut 4 bases from V and 5 bases from J; bases unmatched to any gene: 5. For the CDR3, the DNA is TGCGCCAGCAGCACCGGACTAGCGGGGGGCGACAATGAGCAGTTCTTC. It is translated as CASSTGLAGGDNEQFF.